What follows are 15 T cell receptor beta chains derived from one specimen sequenced in a study of T cells expressing NK-cell markers. Using the 5' RACE reads, TCRdb records one entry per CDR3 protein without DNA. This specimen shows about 540,000 distinct CDR3 sequences; the ten leading clones hold about 3.6%. Sequences were obtained from blood T cells: a sorted CD56 or NKG2C T cell subset, CD4+ or CD8+ T cells, or bulk PBMC T cells (not recorded which). Receptors originate from a young man in good health.

CDR3 loop: CASSNLPAGARYEQYF. V gene TRBV7-8 combines with J gene TRBJ2-7. This CDR3 is 16 amino acids long. The germline V gene has CDR1 SGHVS and CDR2 FQNEAQ.

The CDR3 sequence is CASSRSGSADTQYF. The chain uses TRBV6-4 and TRBJ2-3; the TRBD2 assignment by TCRdb is unverifiable without DNA. The CDR3 length is 14 residues. The germline gives CDR1 MRHNA, CDR2 SNTAGT.

V usage is TRBV18 and J usage is TRBJ2-6; TCRdb's assignment of TRBD1 cannot be checked, as there is no DNA. Germline lookup yields CDR1 KGHSH and CDR2 LQKENI. This CDR3 is built from 18 residues. The CDR3 loop reads CASSPRTGTFSGANVLTF. Full variable domain (missing parts from reference TRBV18 and TRBJ2-6): NAGVMQNPRHLVRRRGQEARLRCSPMKGHSHVYWYRQLPEEGLKFMVYLQKENIIDESGMPKERFSAEFPKEGPSILRIQQVVRGDSAAYFCASSPRTGTFSGANVLTFGAGSRLTVL.

This chain links TRBV12-3 or TRBV12-4 with TRBJ2-3. This CDR3 region has 15 residues. The CDR3: CASSRDKPSTDTQYF.

This chain uses TRBV25-1 with TRBJ2-7; as DNA is missing, the TRBD2 call by TCRdb cannot be tested. The CDR3 is 14 amino acids. The germline V gene has CDR1 MGHDK and CDR2 SYGVNS. The CDR3 is CASSDTGLTNEQYF.

V and J are TRBV12-3 or TRBV12-4 and TRBJ1-1. The CDR3 contains 13 residues. The CDR3 sequence is CASSPYQNTEAFF.

The chain employs TRBV6-1 and TRBJ2-7; the TRBD2 assignment by TCRdb is unverifiable without DNA. Germline CDR1 MNHNS, CDR2 SASEGT. This CDR3 spans 14 amino acids. CDR3 amino acids: CASSWGLAGDEQYF.

The rearrangement links TRBV5-1 to TRBJ1-1. Germline V gives CDR1 SGHRS, CDR2 YFSETQ. There are 14 residues in the CDR3. The CDR3 sequence is CASSLVSVGTEAFF.

The chain joins TRBV7-9 to TRBJ2-1; the D call of TRBD2 rests on TCRdb alone, since no DNA is present to check it. The CDR3 contains 17 residues. The V gene's germline CDR1 is SEHNR and CDR2 FQNEAQ (reference sequence). This CDR3 reads CASSSRTSGRVSNEQFF. Full variable domain (outside the CDR3, taken from reference TRBV7-9 and TRBJ2-1): DTGVSQNPRHKITKRGQNVTFRCDPISEHNRLYWYRQTLGQGPEFLTYFQNEAQLEKSRLLSDRFSAERPKGSFSTLEIQRTEQGDSAMYLCASSSRTSGRVSNEQFFGPGTRLTVL.

The J gene is TRBJ1-2, the V gene TRBV12-3 or TRBV12-4. This CDR3 is built from 12 residues. The CDR3 reads CASTEDYDGYTF.

The V call is TRBV7-2, the J call TRBJ1-2; absent DNA, TCRdb's TRBD1 call cannot be checked. Germline V gene sequence: CDR1 SGHTA, CDR2 FQGNSA. CDR3 size: 16 residues. The CDR3 protein is CASRKRGQLDNYGYTF.

This chain joins TRBV6-5 and TRBJ2-3; TCRdb outputs TRBD1, but without DNA this stays unchecked. Germline loops: CDR1 MNHEY, CDR2 SVGAGI. The CDR3 sequence is 16 residues long. CDR3: CASSYSGGVGTDTQYF.

The rearrangement links TRBV20-1 to TRBJ2-3. CDR3 length: 13 amino acids. Germline loops: CDR1 DFQATT, CDR2 SNEGSKA (reference sequence). The CDR3 here is CSAGGGLGDTQYF.

This sequence joins TRBV29-1 and TRBJ2-3; with no DNA, the TCRdb D assignment of TRBD2 cannot be verified. This CDR3 spans 15 amino acids. CDR1 and CDR2 from the germline V gene are SQVTM and ANQGSEA. The CDR3 protein is CSAGGRRSSTDTQYF.

J is TRBJ2-1 and V is TRBV15; TCRdb's assignment of TRBD1 cannot be checked, as there is no DNA. The CDR3 sequence is 13 residues long. Germline CDR1 reads LNHNV; CDR2 reads YYDKDF (reference sequence). CDR3: CATGERGYNEQFF.